The present entry profiles one T cell receptor (beta chain) with its context. What antigen it recognizes has not been identified. Base quality data are lacking; no much larger clone is found one base away. These data come from a study of CD8 T cells in ankylosing spondylitis listed by TCRdb under 2017. Background on the whole study: To find TCR variants linked to disease, the study profiled T cell receptor beta repertoires in ankylosing spondylitis patients and healthy donors. In total, the full study cohort was made up of roughly 100 healthy donors and some 26 ankylosing spondylitis patients. Peripheral blood was sampled, and synovial fluid was also collected from ankylosing spondylitis patients. The study at large found these results: Some motif variants had previously been reported in the synovial fluid and blood of reactive arthritis patients, which suggests shared mechanisms of disease initiation. Significant enrichment of the disease-linked clones was reported in matched synovial fluid samples from ankylosing spondylitis patients. The disease-linked clones had a CD8+ phenotype and were found at relatively low frequencies in peripheral blood. A TCR beta motif made up of several highly homologous amino acid variants appeared to be characteristic of blood from ankylosing spondylitis patients.

Counted from cysteine to phenylalanine, this CDR3 has 11 amino acids. The kept DNA is CDR3 alone, 33 bases in frame from the first base. As encoded in the germline V gene, CDR1 is SGDLS while CDR2 is YYNGEE. V was cut back by 0 bases and J by 8 bases, leaving a gap of 2 bases between them. TCRdb shows the sequencer as Illumina HiSeq 2500. Quantitative 5'-RACE with molecular barcodes was the method used to prepare the TCR beta libraries. The study's own analysis went as follows. A new computational method based on a probabilistic model of VDJ rearrangement was used to identify disease-linked TCR variants. The public reads were run again by TCRdb, first through fastp at Q25 and then through MiXCR, and only productive beta chains were kept. Each CDR3 protein appears once, grouped with its most common genes and DNA. None of the V and J calls come from the authors' own analysis; TCRdb made them. The sample table records over 150,000 distinct CDR3 sequences; 9.5% to 15% of these occur just once. Of the sample, 16% is held by the ten largest clones.

In this chain, TRBV9 is recombined with TRBJ2-2; the D gene cannot be resolved reliably. The sequence was collected from a male donor with ankylosing spondylitis or in good health (not recorded which). The sample comprised blood, either unsorted or a sorted T cell fraction (not recorded which). The CDR3 corresponds to CASSVAGELFF. The sequence in DNA is TGTGCCAGCAGCGTAGCTGGGGAGCTGTTTTTT.